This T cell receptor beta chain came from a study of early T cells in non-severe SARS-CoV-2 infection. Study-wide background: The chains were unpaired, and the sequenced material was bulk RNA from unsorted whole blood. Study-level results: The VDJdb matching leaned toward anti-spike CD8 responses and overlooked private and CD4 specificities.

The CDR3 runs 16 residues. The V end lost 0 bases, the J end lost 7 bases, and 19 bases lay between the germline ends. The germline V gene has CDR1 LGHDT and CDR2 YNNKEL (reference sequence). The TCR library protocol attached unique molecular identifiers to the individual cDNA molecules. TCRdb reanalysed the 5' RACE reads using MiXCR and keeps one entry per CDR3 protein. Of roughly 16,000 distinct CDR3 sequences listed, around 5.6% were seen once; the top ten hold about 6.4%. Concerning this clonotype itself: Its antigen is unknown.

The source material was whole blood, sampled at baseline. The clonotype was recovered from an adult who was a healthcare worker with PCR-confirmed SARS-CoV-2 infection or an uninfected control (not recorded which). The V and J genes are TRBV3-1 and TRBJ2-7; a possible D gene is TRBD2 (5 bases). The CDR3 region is CASSQDPGRAQLEQYF. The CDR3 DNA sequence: TGTGCCAGCAGCCAAGATCCCGGGCGGGCCCAGTTGGAGCAGTACTTC.